Given below is one TCR beta chain in context. TCRdb re-called the 5' RACE reads; one entry per CDR3 protein, DNA not given. The table lists 300,000 to 400,000 distinct CDR3 sequences. The source of the sample is a study of monozygotic twins with inflammatory bowel disease. CDR1 is SGHNT and CDR2 is YENEEA in the germline V gene. The CDR3 is 16 amino acids. The specimen was blood. The receptor was isolated from a human donor with ulcerative colitis or Crohn's disease, or a healthy co-twin of an affected twin (not recorded which). The chain links TRBV11-3 to TRBJ2-1; TCRdb gives TRBD2 as the D gene, but with no DNA this cannot be confirmed. The CDR3 loop reads CASSLTSGVSYNEQFF.